What follows describes a single T cell receptor beta chain. The record originates from a study of blood T cell repertoires in COVID-19. As for the study in general: Acute and convalescent COVID-19 specimens originated in the United States, Italy and Spain. In each case, the material was cDNA or gDNA derived from T cells, B-cell-depleted T cells, or PBMCs.

Trimming shortened V by 0 bases and J by 9 bases, and 12 bases separated the two germline ends. The CDR3 covers 14 residues. Germline V gene lookup returns CDR1 MDHEN and CDR2 SYDVKM. It was during active infection that Seattle patients were enrolled and then longitudinally followed. Source study methods: Scientists estimated how many nucleated cells there were by amplifying reference gene primers. The repertoire was sequenced with immunoSEQ multiplex PCR; TCRdb's copy has only in-frame clones and lacks some. V and J calls and clone size are those listed in that table; D and trimming were worked out from the DNA. There are about 300,000 clones in the sample; 84% occur only once, and over 1.3% lies in the top ten.

The receptor was isolated from a human donor with COVID-19, enrolled during active disease. The donor label of this sample is uncertain. The sample comprised peripheral blood. The chain recombines TRBV28 with TRBJ2-1, with D maybe TRBD1 (6 bases). CDR3 sequence: CASSLWGGTLEQFF. The CDR3 nucleotides are TGTGCCAGCAGTTTATGGGGTGGGACACTTGAGCAGTTCTTC.